Following are 11 T cell receptor beta chains from one sample sequenced in a study of blood T cell repertoires in COVID-19 (dated by TCRdb to 2018 to 2020). To prepare the library, the immunoSEQ multiplex PCR assay was applied. Drawn from immuneACCESS, this table holds only the in-frame rearrangements with V and J called that TCRdb kept. Clones are partly lost; checked studies trace under half to an unresolved V gene and leave the rest unexplained. Recorded for this sample are 200,000 to 250,000 clones; roughly 77% of them occurred a single time. The top ten constitute about 9.3% of the sample. Sequences were obtained from PBMCs or T cells enriched from blood (not recorded which). These TCRs come from a man aged 35 to 55 who had recovered from COVID-19.

On this clone itself: At the DNA level, this CDR3 is encoded by other sequences in the same sample as well. The chain couples TRBV10-3 to TRBJ2-7; the D is unclear. The V gene lost 6 bases and the J gene lost 1 base, with 7 bases spanning the gap. The CDR3 length is 12 residues. Germline V gene lookup returns CDR1 ENHRY and CDR2 SYGVKD. The chain's CDR3 is CAISDTSYEQYF. CDR3 bases: TGTGCCATCAGCGACACTTCCTACGAGCAGTACTTC.

J is TRBJ2-1 and V is TRBV5-4, with a tentative D call TRBD1 (6 bases). CDR1 is SGHNT, CDR2 YYREEE, per germline (reference sequence). This CDR3 has 14 amino acids. Trimming stripped 2 bases from V and 6 bases from J, with 12 bases between. CDR3 in amino acids: CASSLQGSFNEQFF. The CDR3 DNA reads TGTGCCAGCAGCTTACAGGGAAGTTTCAATGAGCAGTTCTTC.

The chain recombines TRBV9 with TRBJ2-3; D gene uncertain. Germline-derived CDR1 and CDR2 are SGDLS and YYNGEE. Deletions cut 0 bases from V and 5 bases from J, with 7 bases between. The CDR3 spans 13 residues. CDR3 loop: CASSVDYGDTQYF. Written as DNA, the CDR3 is TGTGCCAGCAGCGTAGATTACGGAGATACGCAGTATTTT.

CDR3 bases: TGTGCCAGCAGCCCGGGGGACAGGGTTAACTATGGCTACACCTTC. This translates into CASSPGDRVNYGYTF. The rearrangement joins TRBV5-4 to TRBJ1-2, with TRBD1 identical over 9 bases. V shed 4 bases and J 1 base; nucleotides not matched to a gene: 5. The length of the CDR3 is 15 residues. In germline, CDR1 is SGHNT, CDR2 YYREEE (reference sequence).

This sequence joins TRBV4-1 and TRBJ1-2; 10 bases match TRBD1. The J segment lost 5 bases and the V segment lost 3 bases, leaving 9 bases of the junction unmatched. Per the germline V gene, CDR1 is MGHRA and CDR2 is YSYEKL. The CDR3 runs to 16 residues. The CDR3 DNA reads as TGCGCCAGCAGCCACCTACTCCGGGACAGGGGATATGGCTACACCTTC. Protein sequence: CASSHLLRDRGYGYTF.

This clone has a handful of counts. This rearrangement joins TRBV6-4 to TRBJ2-1; D perhaps matches TRBD1 (6 bases). The length of the CDR3 is 13 residues. Deletions cut 2 bases from V and 5 bases from J, with 7 bases between. CDR1 is MRHNA, CDR2 SNTAGT, per germline. CDR3 residues: CASSDRDNNEQFF. The CDR3 DNA follows: TGTGCCAGCAGTGACCGGGACAACAATGAGCAGTTCTTC.

The V and J genes are TRBV9 and TRBJ1-1, with 7 bases aligning to TRBD1. V was clipped by 3 bases and J by 4 bases; unmatched bases: 6. CDR1 and CDR2 from the germline V gene are SGDLS and YYNGEE. The CDR3 has 14 amino acids. In DNA form, the CDR3 reads TGTGCCAGCAGCGCGCGACAGGGACCCACTGAAGCTTTCTTT. Protein sequence: CASSARQGPTEAFF.

V and J are TRBV3-1 (or the pseudogene TRBV3-2) and TRBJ2-2; D is possibly TRBD1 (5 bases). Germline CDR1 LGHDT, CDR2 YNNKEL (reference sequence). The CDR3 sequence is 13 residues long. V was trimmed by 2 bases and J by 5 bases, leaving 6 bases between them. Here the CDR3 DNA reads TGTGCCAGCAGCCAAACAGGAACCGGGGAGCTGTTTTTT. It translates to CASSQTGTGELFF.

The sample holds one count of this clone. The chain has TRBV6-5 and TRBJ1-1; 9 nucleotides line up with TRBD1. There are 15 residues in the CDR3. Germline CDR1 is MNHEY and CDR2 is SVGAGI. After removal of 6 bases from V and 11 bases from J, the junction contained 16 bases not matched to a gene. CDR3 bases: TGTGCCAGCAGATCCCCCAAGACAGGGGGGCAAAAGGCTTTCTTT. It codes for CASRSPKTGGQKAFF.

This rearrangement joins TRBV4-2 to TRBJ2-2, with 8 bases that match TRBD2. V was pared by 1 base and J by 0 bases, with 4 bases of the junction left unmatched. CDR3 length: 17 residues. CDR1 LGHNA and CDR2 YNFKEQ come from the germline V gene. CDR3 residues: CASSQVQRGSNTGELFF. CDR3 bases: TGTGCCAGCAGCCAAGTCCAGCGGGGGTCGAACACCGGGGAGCTGTTTTTT.

The V and J genes are TRBV29-1 and TRBJ2-4; TRBD1 matches at 7 bases. Trimming cost V 5 bases and J 5 bases; bases outside gene matches: 3. This CDR3 has 12 amino acids. Germline V CDR1 and CDR2: SQVTM, ANQGSEA. DNA for the CDR3: TGCAGCGTTCGGCAGGGGGAAAACATTCAGTACTTC. It yields the protein CSVRQGENIQYF.